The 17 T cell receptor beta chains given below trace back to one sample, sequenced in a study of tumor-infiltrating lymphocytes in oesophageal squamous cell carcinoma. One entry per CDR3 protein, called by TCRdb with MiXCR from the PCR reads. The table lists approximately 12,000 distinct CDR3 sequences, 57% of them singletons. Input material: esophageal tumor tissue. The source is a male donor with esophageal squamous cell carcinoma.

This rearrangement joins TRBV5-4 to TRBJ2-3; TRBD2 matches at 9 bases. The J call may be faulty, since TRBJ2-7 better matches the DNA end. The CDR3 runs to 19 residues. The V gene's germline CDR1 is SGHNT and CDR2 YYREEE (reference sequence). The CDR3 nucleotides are TGTGCCAGCAGCTTGGAGCAGAGGGTAGTACTAGCGGGTAAATACGAGCAGTACTTC. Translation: CASSLEQRVVLAGKYEQYF.

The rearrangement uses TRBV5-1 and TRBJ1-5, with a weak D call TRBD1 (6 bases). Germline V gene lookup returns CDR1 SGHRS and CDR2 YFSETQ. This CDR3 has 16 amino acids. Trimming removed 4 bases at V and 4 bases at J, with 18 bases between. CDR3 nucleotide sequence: TGCGCCAGCAGCCCGGGCCTCAACAGGGTAAATCAGCCCCAGCATTTT. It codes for CASSPGLNRVNQPQHF.

The CDR3 here is CASWKGLLYGQYF. As DNA, the CDR3 is TGTGCCAGCTGGAAGGGACTACTCTACGGGCAGTATTTT. The gene calls are TRBV6-5 and TRBJ2-3; 7 nucleotides align to TRBD2. Germline lookup yields CDR1 MNHEY and CDR2 SVGAGI. The CDR3 runs 13 residues. V trimming: 8 bases; J trimming: 11 bases; junction bases outside the gene matches: 13.

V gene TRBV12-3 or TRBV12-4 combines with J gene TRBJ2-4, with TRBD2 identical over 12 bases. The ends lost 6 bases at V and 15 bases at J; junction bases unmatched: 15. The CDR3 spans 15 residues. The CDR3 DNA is TGTGCCAGCAGGCTAGCGGGAGGGAACACCGGGGAGCTGTACTTC. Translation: CASRLAGGNTGELYF.

CDR3 nucleotides: TGTGCCAGCAGCGCTAGGGACAGCTCCTACGAGCAGTACTTC. Translation: CASSARDSSYEQYF. The gene calls are TRBV7-6 and TRBJ2-7; TRBD1 aligns across 7 bases. With V trimmed by 5 bases and J by 0 bases, 4 bases remained unmatched. The CDR3 loop spans 14 amino acids. The germline CDR1 and CDR2 sequences are SGHVS and FNYEAQ.

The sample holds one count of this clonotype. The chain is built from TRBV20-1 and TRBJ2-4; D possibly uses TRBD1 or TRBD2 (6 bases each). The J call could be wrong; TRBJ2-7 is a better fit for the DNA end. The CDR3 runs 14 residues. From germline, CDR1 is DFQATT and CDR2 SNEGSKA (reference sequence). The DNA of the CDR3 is TGCAGTGCTAGTTCCGGGGGCCTCACTTACGAGCAGTACTTC. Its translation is CSASSGGLTYEQYF.

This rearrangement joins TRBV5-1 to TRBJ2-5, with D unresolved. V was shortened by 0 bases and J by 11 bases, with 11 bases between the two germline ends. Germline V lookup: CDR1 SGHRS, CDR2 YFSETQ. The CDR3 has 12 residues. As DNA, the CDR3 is TGCGCCAGCAGCTTGGAAGGGAAAGTGCAGTACTTC. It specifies CASSLEGKVQYF. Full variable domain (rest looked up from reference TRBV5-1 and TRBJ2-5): KAGVTQTPRYLIKTRGQQVTLSCSPISGHRSVSWYQQTPGQGLQFLFEYFSETQRNKGNFPGRFSGRQFSNSRSEMNVSTLELGDSALYLCASSLEGKVQYFGPGTRLLVL.

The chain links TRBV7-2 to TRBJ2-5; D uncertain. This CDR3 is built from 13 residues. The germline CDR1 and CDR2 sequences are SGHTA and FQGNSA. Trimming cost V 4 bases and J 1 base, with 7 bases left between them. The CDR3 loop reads CASSSMPQETQYF. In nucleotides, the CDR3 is TGTGCCAGCAGCTCAATGCCCCAAGAGACCCAGTACTTC.

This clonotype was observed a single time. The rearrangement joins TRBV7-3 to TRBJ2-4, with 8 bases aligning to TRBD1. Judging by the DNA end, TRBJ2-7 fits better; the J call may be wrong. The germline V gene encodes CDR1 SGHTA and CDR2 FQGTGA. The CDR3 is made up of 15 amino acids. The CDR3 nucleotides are TGTGCCAGCAGCTTAACCGGGGACAGGCTCTACGAGCAGTACTTC. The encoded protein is CASSLTGDRLYEQYF.

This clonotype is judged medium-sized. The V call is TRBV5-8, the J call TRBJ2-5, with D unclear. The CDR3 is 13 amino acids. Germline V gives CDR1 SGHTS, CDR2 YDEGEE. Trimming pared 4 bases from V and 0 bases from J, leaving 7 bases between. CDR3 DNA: TGTGCCAGCAGCCCGCCTTACCAAGAGACCCAGTACTTC. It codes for CASSPPYQETQYF.

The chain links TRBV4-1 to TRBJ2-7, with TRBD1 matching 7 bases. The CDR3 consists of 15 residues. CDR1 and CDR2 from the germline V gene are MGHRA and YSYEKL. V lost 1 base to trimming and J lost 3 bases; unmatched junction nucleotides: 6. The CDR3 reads CASSQVQQGIYEQYF. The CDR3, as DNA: TGCGCCAGCAGCCAAGTCCAACAGGGGATCTACGAGCAGTACTTC.

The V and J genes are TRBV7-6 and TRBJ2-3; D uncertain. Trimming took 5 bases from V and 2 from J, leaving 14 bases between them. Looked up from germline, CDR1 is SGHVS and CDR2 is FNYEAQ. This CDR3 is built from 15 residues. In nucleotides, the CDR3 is TGTGCCAGCAGCCCGGACCTACCCCACACAGATACGCAGTATTTT. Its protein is CASSPDLPHTDTQYF.

CDR3 sequence: CASSLKGSYNSPLHF. CDR3 in DNA: TGTGCCAGCAGTTTAAAGGGTTCCTATAATTCACCCCTCCACTTT. This rearrangement joins TRBV12-3 or TRBV12-4 to TRBJ1-6; D gene unclear. This CDR3 comprises 15 residues. V dropped 2 bases and J dropped 1 base, with 6 bases sitting between them.

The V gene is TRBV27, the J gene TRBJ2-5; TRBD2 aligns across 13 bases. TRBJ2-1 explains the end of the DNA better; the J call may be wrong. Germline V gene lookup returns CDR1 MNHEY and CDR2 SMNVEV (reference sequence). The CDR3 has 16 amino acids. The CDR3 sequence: CASSLSGLAGYNEQFF. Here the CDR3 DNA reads TGTGCCAGCAGCTTGTCGGGACTAGCGGGGTACAATGAGCAGTTCTTC.

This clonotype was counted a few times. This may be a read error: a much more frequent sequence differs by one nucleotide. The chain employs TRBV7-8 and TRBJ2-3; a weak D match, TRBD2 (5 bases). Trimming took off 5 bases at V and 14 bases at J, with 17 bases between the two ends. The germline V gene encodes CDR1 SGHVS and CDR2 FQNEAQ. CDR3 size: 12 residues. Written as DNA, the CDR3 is TGTGCCAGCAGCCCTACGATCGGGGAGCTGTATTTT. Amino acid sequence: CASSPTIGELYF. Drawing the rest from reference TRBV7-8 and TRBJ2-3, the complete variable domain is GAGVSQSPRYKVAKRGQDVALRCDPISGHVSLFWYQQALGQGPEFLTYFQNEAQLDKSGLPSDRFFAERPEGSVSTLKIQRTQQEDSAVYLCASSPTIGELYFGPGTRLTVL.

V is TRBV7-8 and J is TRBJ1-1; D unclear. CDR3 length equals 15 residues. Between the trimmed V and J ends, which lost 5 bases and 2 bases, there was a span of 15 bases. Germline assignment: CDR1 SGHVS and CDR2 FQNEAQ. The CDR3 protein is CASSHRIASNTEAFF. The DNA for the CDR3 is TGTGCCAGCAGCCACCGGATTGCCAGCAACACTGAAGCTTTCTTT.

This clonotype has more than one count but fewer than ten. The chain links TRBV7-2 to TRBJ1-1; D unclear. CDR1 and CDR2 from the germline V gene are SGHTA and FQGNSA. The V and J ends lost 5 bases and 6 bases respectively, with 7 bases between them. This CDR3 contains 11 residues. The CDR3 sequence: CASSLRAEAFF. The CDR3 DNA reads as TGTGCCAGCAGCCTTAGGGCTGAAGCTTTCTTT.